This T cell receptor beta chain was captured in a study of OX40 agonist ivuxolimab in advanced cancers. The wider study: Three partial responders included one hepatocellular carcinoma patient and two cutaneous melanoma patients. Study-level findings and limits: On average, CD8+ T cells showed a greater number of expanded clones than CD4+.

Blood sampling took place at baseline, cycle 4 day 1, and cycle 7 day 1. V was pared by 8 bases and J by 8 bases, with 13 bases between. Per germline, CDR1 SNHLY and CDR2 FYNNEI. The CDR3 sequence is 13 residues long. The count of this clone is one. The antigen remains undetermined. Measured with immunoSEQ multiplex PCR; TCRdb has only the in-frame clones, and not every one. The sample records about 40,000 clones, approximately 88% being singletons. This clonotype originated in an adult with an advanced solid tumor such as melanoma, head and neck, liver or kidney cancer. Sequenced material: CD4+ or CD8+ T cells sorted from blood, taken in a trial of the OX40 agonist ivuxolimab. The genes are TRBV2 and TRBJ1-6; a weak D match, TRBD1 (5 bases). CDR3 protein: CASFDPQDSPLHF. CDR3 nucleotide sequence: TGTGCCAGCTTCGACCCACAGGATTCACCCCTCCACTTT.